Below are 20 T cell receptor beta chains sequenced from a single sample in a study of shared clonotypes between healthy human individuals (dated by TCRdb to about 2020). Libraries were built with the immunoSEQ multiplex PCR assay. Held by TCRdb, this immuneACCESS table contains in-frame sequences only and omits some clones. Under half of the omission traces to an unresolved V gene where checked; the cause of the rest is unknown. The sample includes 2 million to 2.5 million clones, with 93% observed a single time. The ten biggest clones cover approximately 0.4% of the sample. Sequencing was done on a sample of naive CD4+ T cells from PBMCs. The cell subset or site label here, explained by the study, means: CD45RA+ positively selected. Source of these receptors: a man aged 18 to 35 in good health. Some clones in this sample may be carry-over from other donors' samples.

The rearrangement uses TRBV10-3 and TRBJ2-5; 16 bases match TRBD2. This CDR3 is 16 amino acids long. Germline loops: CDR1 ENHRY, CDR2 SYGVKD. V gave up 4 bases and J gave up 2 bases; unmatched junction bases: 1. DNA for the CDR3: TGTGCCATCAGTGGGGGACTAGCGGGAGGGCAAGAGACCCAGTACTTC. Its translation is CAISGGLAGGQETQYF.

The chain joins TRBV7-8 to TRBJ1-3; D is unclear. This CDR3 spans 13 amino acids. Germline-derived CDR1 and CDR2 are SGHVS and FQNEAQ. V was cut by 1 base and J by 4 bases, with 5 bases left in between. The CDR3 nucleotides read TGTGCCAGCAGCTTAGGGTTGGGAAACACCATATATTTT. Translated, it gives CASSLGLGNTIYF.

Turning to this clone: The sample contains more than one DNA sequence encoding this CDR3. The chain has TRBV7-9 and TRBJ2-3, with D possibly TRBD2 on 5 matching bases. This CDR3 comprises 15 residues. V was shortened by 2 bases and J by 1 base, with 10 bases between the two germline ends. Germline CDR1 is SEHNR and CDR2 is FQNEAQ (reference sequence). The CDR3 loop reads CASSLSGDRTDTQYF. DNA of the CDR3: TGTGCCAGCAGCTTAAGCGGAGATCGCACAGATACGCAGTATTTT.

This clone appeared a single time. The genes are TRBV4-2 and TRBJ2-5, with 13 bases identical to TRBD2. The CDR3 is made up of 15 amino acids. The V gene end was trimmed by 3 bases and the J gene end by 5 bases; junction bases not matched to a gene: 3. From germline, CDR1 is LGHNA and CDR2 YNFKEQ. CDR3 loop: CASSQGLAGRETQYF. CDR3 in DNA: TGTGCCAGCAGCCAGGGACTAGCGGGAAGGGAGACCCAGTACTTC.

The CDR3, as DNA: TGTGCCAGTAGGGGGCGGGGACAAAAATCTGGGGCCAACGTCCTGACTTTC. Translation: CASRGRGQKSGANVLTF. The genes are TRBV19 and TRBJ2-6; the D call may be TRBD1 or TRBD2 (6 bases each). Germline assignment: CDR1 LNHDA and CDR2 SQIVND (reference sequence). V dropped 6 bases and J dropped 1 base, with 16 bases sitting between them. The CDR3 loop spans 17 amino acids.

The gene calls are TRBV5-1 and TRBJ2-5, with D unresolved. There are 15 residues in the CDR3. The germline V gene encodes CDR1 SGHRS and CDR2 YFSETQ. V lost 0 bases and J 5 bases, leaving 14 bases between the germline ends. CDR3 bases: TGCGCCAGCAGCTTGGTGGCCGCCAAGTCGGAGACCCAGTACTTC. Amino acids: CASSLVAAKSETQYF. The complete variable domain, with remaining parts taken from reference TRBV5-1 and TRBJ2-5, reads KAGVTQTPRYLIKTRGQQVTLSCSPISGHRSVSWYQQTPGQGLQFLFEYFSETQRNKGNFPGRFSGRQFSNSRSEMNVSTLELGDSALYLCASSLVAAKSETQYFGPGTRLLVL.

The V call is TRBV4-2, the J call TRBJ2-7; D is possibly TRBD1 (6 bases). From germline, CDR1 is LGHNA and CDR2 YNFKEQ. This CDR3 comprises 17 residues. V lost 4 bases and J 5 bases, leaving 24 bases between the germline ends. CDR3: CASSRWSYGTFRNEQYF. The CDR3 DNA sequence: TGTGCCAGCAGCCGCTGGTCCTACGGGACATTTCGTAACGAGCAGTACTTC.

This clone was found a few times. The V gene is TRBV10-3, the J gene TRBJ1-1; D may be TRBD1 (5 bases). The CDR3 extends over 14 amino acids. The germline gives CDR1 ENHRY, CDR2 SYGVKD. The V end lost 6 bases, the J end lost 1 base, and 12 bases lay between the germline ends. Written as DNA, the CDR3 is TGTGCCATCAGGGTCGGGACGGAGAACACTGAAGCTTTCTTT. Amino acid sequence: CAIRVGTENTEAFF.

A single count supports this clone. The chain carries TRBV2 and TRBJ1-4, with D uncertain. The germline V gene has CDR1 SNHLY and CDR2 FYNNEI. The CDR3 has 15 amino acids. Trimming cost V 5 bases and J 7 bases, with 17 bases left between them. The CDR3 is CASSSEGPSFEKLFF. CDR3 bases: TGTGCCAGCAGTAGTGAGGGTCCCTCCTTTGAAAAACTGTTTTTT. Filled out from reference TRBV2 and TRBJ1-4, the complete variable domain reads EPEVTQTPSHQVTQMGQEVILRCVPISNHLYFYWYRQILGQKVEFLVSFYNNEISEKSEIFDDQFSVERPDGSNFTLKIRSTKLEDSAMYFCASSSEGPSFEKLFFGSGTQLSVL.

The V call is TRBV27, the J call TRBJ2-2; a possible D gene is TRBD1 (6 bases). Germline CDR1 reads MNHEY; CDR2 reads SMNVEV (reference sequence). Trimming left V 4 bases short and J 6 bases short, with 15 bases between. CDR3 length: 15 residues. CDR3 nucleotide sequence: TGTGCCAGCAGTTCGCGGACAGTCGATCCCGGGGAGCTGTTTTTT. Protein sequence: CASSSRTVDPGELFF.

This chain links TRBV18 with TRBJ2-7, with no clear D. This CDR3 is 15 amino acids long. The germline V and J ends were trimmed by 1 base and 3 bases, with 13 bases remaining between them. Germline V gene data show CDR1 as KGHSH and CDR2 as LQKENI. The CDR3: CASSPLLNRDYEQYF. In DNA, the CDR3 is TGTGCCAGCTCACCACTGCTTAACAGAGACTACGAGCAGTACTTC.

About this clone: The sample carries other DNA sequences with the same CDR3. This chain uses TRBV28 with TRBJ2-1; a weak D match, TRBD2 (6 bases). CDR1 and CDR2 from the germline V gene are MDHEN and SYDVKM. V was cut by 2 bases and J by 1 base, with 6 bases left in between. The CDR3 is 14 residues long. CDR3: CASSLSGSYNEQFF. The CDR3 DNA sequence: TGTGCCAGCAGTTTAAGCGGGTCCTACAATGAGCAGTTCTTC.

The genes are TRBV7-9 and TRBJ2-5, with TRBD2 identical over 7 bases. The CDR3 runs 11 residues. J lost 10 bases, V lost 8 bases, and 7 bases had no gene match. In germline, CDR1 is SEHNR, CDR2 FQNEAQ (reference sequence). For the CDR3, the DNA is TGTGCCAGCGGGAACCGGGGGGACCAGTACTTC. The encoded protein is CASGNRGDQYF.

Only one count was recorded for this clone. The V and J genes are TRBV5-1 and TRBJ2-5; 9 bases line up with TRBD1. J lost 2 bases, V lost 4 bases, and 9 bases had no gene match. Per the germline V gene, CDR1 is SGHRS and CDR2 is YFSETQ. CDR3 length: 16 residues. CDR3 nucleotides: TGCGCCAGCAGCGAGAAGCCGGGACAGGGTCAAGAGACCCAGTACTTC. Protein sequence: CASSEKPGQGQETQYF.

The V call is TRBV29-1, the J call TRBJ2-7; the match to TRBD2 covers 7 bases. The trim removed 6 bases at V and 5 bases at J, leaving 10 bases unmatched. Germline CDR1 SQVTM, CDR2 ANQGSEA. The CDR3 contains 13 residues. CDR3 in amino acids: CSVSKGTNNEQYF. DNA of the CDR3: TGCAGCGTGTCCAAAGGGACTAATAACGAGCAGTACTTC.

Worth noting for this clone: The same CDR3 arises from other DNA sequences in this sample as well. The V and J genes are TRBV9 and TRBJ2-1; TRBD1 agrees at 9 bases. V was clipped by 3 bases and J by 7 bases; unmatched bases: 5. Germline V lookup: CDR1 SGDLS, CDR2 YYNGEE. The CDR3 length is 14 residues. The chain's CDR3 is CASSGGQGRNEQFF. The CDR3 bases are TGTGCCAGCAGCGGGGGACAGGGTAGAAATGAGCAGTTCTTC.

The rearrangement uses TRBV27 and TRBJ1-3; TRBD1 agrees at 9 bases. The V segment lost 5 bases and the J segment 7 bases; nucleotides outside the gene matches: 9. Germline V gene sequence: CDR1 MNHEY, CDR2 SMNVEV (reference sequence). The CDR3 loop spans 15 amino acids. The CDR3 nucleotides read TGTGCCAGCAGTCGACGCGGGACAGGGCCTAACACCATATATTTT. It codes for CASSRRGTGPNTIYF.

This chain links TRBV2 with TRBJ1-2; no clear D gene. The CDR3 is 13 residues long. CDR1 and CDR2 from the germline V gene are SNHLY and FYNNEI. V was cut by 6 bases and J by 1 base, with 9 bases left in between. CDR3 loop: CASSVEGNYGYTF. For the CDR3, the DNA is TGTGCCAGCAGCGTGGAGGGTAACTATGGCTACACCTTC.

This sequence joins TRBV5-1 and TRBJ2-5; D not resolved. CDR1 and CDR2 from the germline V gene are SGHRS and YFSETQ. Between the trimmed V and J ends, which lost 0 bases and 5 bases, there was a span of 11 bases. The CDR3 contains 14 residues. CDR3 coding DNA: TGCGCCAGCAGCTTGGGTTCCCCTGGGGAGACCCAGTACTTC. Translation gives CASSLGSPGETQYF.

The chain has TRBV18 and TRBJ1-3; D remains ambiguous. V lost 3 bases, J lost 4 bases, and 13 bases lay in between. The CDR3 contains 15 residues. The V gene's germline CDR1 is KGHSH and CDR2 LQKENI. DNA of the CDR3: TGTGCCAGCTCACCCAACTTCAGTAGCGGAAACACCATATATTTT. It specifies CASSPNFSSGNTIYF.